This section outlines one T cell receptor beta chain sequence together with its context. Trimming pared 5 bases from V and 0 bases from J, leaving 13 bases between. Germline CDR1 PRHDT, CDR2 FYEKMQ (reference sequence). This CDR3 is built from 15 residues. The sample originates from a study of OX40 agonist ivuxolimab in advanced cancers. TCRdb's copy holds only in-frame clones and misses some; the assay was immunoSEQ multiplex PCR. The data hold tens of thousands of clones, with roughly 88% observed a single time. The chain combines TRBV13 with TRBJ1-1, with D possibly TRBD1 on 5 matching bases. The sequences come from CD4+ or CD8+ T cells sorted from blood, collected in a trial of the OX40 agonist ivuxolimab. This sequence was found in an adult with an advanced solid tumor such as melanoma, head and neck, liver or kidney cancer. The CDR3 bases are TGTGCCAGCAGCCTCTGGGACGGGGTGAACACTGAAGCTTTCTTT. Amino acid sequence: CASSLWDGVNTEAFF. The whole variable domain, filled in from reference TRBV13 and TRBJ1-1, reads AAGVIQSPRHLIKEKRETATLKCYPIPRHDTVYWYQQGPGQDPQFLISFYEKMQSDKGSIPDRFSAQQFSDYHSELNMSSLELGDSALYFCASSLWDGVNTEAFFGQGTRLTVV.